Reported below is one TCR beta chain. The data stem from a study of blood T cell repertoires in COVID-19. The wider study: The United States, Italy and Spain provided the acute and convalescent COVID-19 samples. T cells, B-cell-depleted T cells, or PBMCs provided the cDNA or gDNA that served as material.

Methods used by the authors: Estimates of nucleated cell counts were drawn from the amplification of reference gene primers. Sequencing used immunoSEQ multiplex PCR; TCRdb keeps in-frame clones, though not all of them. That table is the source of V, J and clone size, and D and trimming were worked out from the DNA. The sample has about 200,000 clones, roughly 88% seen once. Trimming took off 1 base at V and 3 bases at J, with 16 bases between the two ends. The germline V gene has CDR1 MGHRA and CDR2 YSYEKL. CDR3 length: 16 residues. Material for sequencing was peripheral blood. The V call is TRBV4-1, the J call TRBJ2-7, with D possibly matching TRBD2 (6 bases). This TCR was sampled from a human donor in a cohort sampled during active COVID-19. The DNA for the CDR3 is TGCGCCAGCAGCCAAGTGGAGGGGCTGGGAAACTACGAGCAGTACTTC. It translates to CASSQVEGLGNYEQYF.